These 25 T cell receptor beta chains originate from one sample sequenced in a study of blood T cell repertoires in COVID-19. Method: immunoSEQ multiplex PCR; TCRdb's copy keeps in-frame clones and lacks some. The sample records 100,000 to 120,000 clones, 81% being singletons. Sequencing was done on a sample of peripheral blood. All receptors come from a man aged 45-65 years with acute or convalescent COVID-19.

The CDR3 is CASSQAQGAGGPNEQFF. CDR3 sequence (DNA): TGTGCCAGCAGCCAAGCGCAGGGAGCGGGGGGGCCGAATGAGCAGTTCTTC. The chain is built from TRBV4-2 and TRBJ2-1; 10 bases map to TRBD2. This CDR3 comprises 17 residues. Per the germline V gene, CDR1 is LGHNA and CDR2 is YNFKEQ. V was clipped by 1 base and J by 7 bases; unmatched bases: 10.

V and J are TRBV20-1 and TRBJ1-6; D is unresolved. This CDR3 contains 17 residues. V lost 3 bases and J 0 bases, leaving 15 bases between the germline ends. CDR1 DFQATT and CDR2 SNEGSKA come from the germline V gene (reference sequence). CDR3 coding DNA: TGCAGTGCTAGTTTACGATTACGGAGCTCCTATAATTCACCCCTCCACTTT. Its translation is CSASLRLRSSYNSPLHF.

V gene TRBV7-2 combines with J gene TRBJ1-2; no reliable D call. The V gene lost 1 base and the J gene lost 8 bases, with 11 bases spanning the gap. Germline V gene sequence: CDR1 SGHTA, CDR2 FQGNSA. The CDR3 has 13 residues. The CDR3 nucleotides are TGTGCCAGCAGCTTAGGAGGGCTGGGGGGCTACACCTTC. Protein product: CASSLGGLGGYTF.

The chain is built from TRBV28 and TRBJ1-3; 7 bases are shared with TRBD1. The CDR3 is 14 amino acids. Trimming removed 6 bases from V and 0 bases from J; junction bases left unmatched: 2. The germline V gene has CDR1 MDHEN and CDR2 SYDVKM. CDR3 DNA sequence: TGTGCCAGCAGCGGACAGGCCTCTGGAAACACCATATATTTT. This gives the protein CASSGQASGNTIYF.

The V call is TRBV10-3, the J call TRBJ1-5, with D perhaps matching TRBD1 (5 bases). This CDR3 comprises 15 residues. V lost 10 bases, J lost 3 bases, and 19 bases lay in between. Germline V gene data show CDR1 as ENHRY and CDR2 as SYGVKD. CDR3 nucleotide sequence: TGTGCCACCTGGGACCAGGAGGGGTACAATCAGCCCCAGCATTTT. It is translated as CATWDQEGYNQPQHF.

The chain combines TRBV5-4 with TRBJ2-3; 8 bases line up with TRBD1. The CDR3 sequence is 18 residues long. CDR1 and CDR2 from the germline V gene are SGHNT and YYREEE (reference sequence). The V segment lost 4 bases and the J segment 0 bases; nucleotides outside the gene matches: 13. The CDR3 is CASSPGTGGIPSTDTQYF. CDR3 in DNA: TGTGCCAGCAGCCCCGGGACAGGAGGAATTCCTAGCACAGATACGCAGTATTTT.

The chain couples TRBV3-1 (or the pseudogene TRBV3-2) to TRBJ2-7; no firm D call. The V gene lost 5 bases and the J gene lost 0 bases, with 14 bases spanning the gap. The CDR3 consists of 15 residues. Germline CDR1 is LGHDT and CDR2 is YNNKEL (reference sequence). The CDR3 loop reads CASSCGRRSSYEQYV. The CDR3 coding sequence is TGTGCCAGCAGCTGCGGCCGGCGGAGCTCCTACGAGCAGTACGTC.

The chain links TRBV6-5 to TRBJ1-5, with D unresolved. V was shortened by 0 bases and J by 6 bases, with 6 bases between the two germline ends. Looked up from germline, CDR1 is MNHEY and CDR2 is SVGAGI. The CDR3 is 13 residues long. The CDR3 here is CASSYSTTQPQHF. The CDR3 nucleotides are TGTGCCAGCAGTTACTCTACTACTCAGCCCCAGCATTTT.

This chain uses TRBV6-5 with TRBJ2-1, with 11 positions matching TRBD2. Per the germline V gene, CDR1 is MNHEY and CDR2 is SVGAGI. The CDR3 is 15 amino acids. Germline trimming cut 7 bases from V and 2 bases from J; bases unmatched to any gene: 4. This CDR3 is CASTKTSGAYNEQFF. Written as DNA, the CDR3 is TGTGCCAGCACCAAGACTAGCGGGGCCTACAATGAGCAGTTCTTC.

V and J are TRBV5-1 and TRBJ1-3; D is uncertain. The CDR3 loop spans 14 amino acids. Looked up from germline, CDR1 is SGHRS and CDR2 is YFSETQ. V dropped 1 base and J dropped 0 bases, with 5 bases sitting between them. The CDR3 coding sequence is TGCGCCAGCAGCTTGTATAGCTCTGGAAACACCATATATTTT. It specifies CASSLYSSGNTIYF.

The CDR3 bases are TGTGCCTCATGGACTAGCGGGAGCTCCTACGAGCAGTACTTC. The encoded protein is CASWTSGSSYEQYF. This chain uses TRBV10-3 with TRBJ2-7; TRBD2 matches at 13 bases. V dropped 11 bases and J dropped 0; count of bases not matched to a gene: 4. The CDR3 is made up of 14 amino acids. In germline, CDR1 is ENHRY, CDR2 SYGVKD.

The chain employs TRBV28 and TRBJ1-3, with D maybe TRBD1 (6 bases). Germline lookup yields CDR1 MDHEN and CDR2 SYDVKM. The CDR3 length is 16 residues. V was pared by 5 bases and J by 1 base, with 15 bases between. The CDR3 nucleotides read TGTGCCAGCAGTCTTACAGGGCAAGGGTCTGGAAACACCATATATTTT. This encodes CASSLTGQGSGNTIYF.

Here the CDR3 reads CASSPEASVLRETQYF. The CDR3 DNA reads TGCGCCAGCAGCCCGGAGGCCTCCGTTCTACGAGAGACCCAGTACTTC. The chain employs TRBV5-1 and TRBJ2-5; maybe TRBD2 (5 bases). CDR1 and CDR2 (germline): SGHRS, YFSETQ. The CDR3 is 16 residues long. Trimming removed 4 bases from V and 4 bases from J, with 20 bases in between.

CDR3 in amino acids: CASSLRQGYTGELFF. The CDR3 DNA is TGTGCCAGCAGCTTACGGCAGGGGTACACCGGGGAGCTGTTTTTT. The chain couples TRBV13 to TRBJ2-2, with D possibly matching TRBD1 (6 bases). This CDR3 spans 15 amino acids. Germline CDR1 PRHDT, CDR2 FYEKMQ (reference sequence). V was clipped by 2 bases and J by 3 bases, with 10 bases between them.

The CDR3 DNA sequence: TGTGCCAGCAGCTCCGGACAGGCACCTAATGAAAAACTGTTTTTT. It translates to CASSSGQAPNEKLFF. V usage is TRBV5-4 and J usage is TRBJ1-4; TRBD1 aligns across 7 bases. The CDR3 sequence is 15 residues long. Germline V gives CDR1 SGHNT, CDR2 YYREEE (reference sequence). The V and J ends lost 3 bases and 3 bases, in that order; junction bases with no gene match: 5. The full variable domain, rest sourced from reference TRBV5-4 and TRBJ1-4, is ETGVTQSPTHLIKTRGQQVTLRCSSQSGHNTVSWYQQALGQGPQFIFQYYREEENGRGNFPPRFSGLQFPNYSSELNVNALELDDSALYLCASSSGQAPNEKLFFGSGTQLSVL.

The DNA of the CDR3 is TGTGCCAGCAGCCGTACAGGGGACTACTATGGCTACACCTTC. Translation: CASSRTGDYYGYTF. This chain connects TRBV5-4 to TRBJ1-2, with 7 bases that match TRBD1. Germline V gene sequence: CDR1 SGHNT, CDR2 YYREEE (reference sequence). This CDR3 is built from 14 residues. V lost 4 bases and J lost 3; bases outside the gene matches: 6.

The V call is TRBV21-1, the J call TRBJ1-3; the table's D call TRBD1 went unverified against the DNA. TRBV21-1 is annotated as a pseudogene. This CDR3 region has 12 residues. The CDR3 DNA reads TGTGCCAGCAGCACAACTGGAAACACCATATATTTT. Translated, it gives CASSTTGNTIYF.

This chain connects TRBV29-1 to TRBJ2-1; 8 bases are shared with TRBD1. Germline assignment: CDR1 SQVTM and CDR2 ANQGSEA. The CDR3 is made up of 13 amino acids. After removal of 6 bases from V and 0 bases from J, the junction contained 1 base not matched to a gene. Written as DNA, the CDR3 is TGCAGCGTACAGGGGGTCTCCTACAATGAGCAGTTCTTC. Translated, it gives CSVQGVSYNEQFF.

This clone was seen a handful of times. The J gene is TRBJ2-3, the V gene TRBV18, with 11 bases fitting TRBD2. The length of the CDR3 is 15 residues. V lost 3 bases, J lost 6 bases, and 5 bases stayed unmatched. The germline gives CDR1 KGHSH, CDR2 LQKENI. The CDR3 region has the DNA TGTGCCAGCTCACCCATAGCGGGGGGGCATGATACGCAGTATTTT. Protein product: CASSPIAGGHDTQYF.

The J gene is TRBJ1-2, the V gene TRBV3-1 (or the pseudogene TRBV3-2); 11 nucleotides align to TRBD1. This CDR3 spans 15 amino acids. After removal of 3 bases from V and 8 bases from J, the junction contained 8 bases not matched to a gene. Per the germline V gene, CDR1 is LGHDT and CDR2 is YNNKEL (reference sequence). CDR3 DNA: TGTGCCAGCAGCCAGGCGGACAGGGGGCTCGGGGGCTACACCTTC. It specifies CASSQADRGLGGYTF.

The chain recombines TRBV28 with TRBJ1-5; maybe TRBD1 (6 bases). Trimming removed 6 bases from V and 7 bases from J, with 16 bases in between. Germline V gene lookup returns CDR1 MDHEN and CDR2 SYDVKM. CDR3 length: 14 residues. The CDR3 region is CASSPTGGTQPQHF. The DNA for the CDR3 is TGTGCCAGCAGCCCAACGGGGGGGACACAGCCCCAGCATTTT.

The rearrangement links TRBV18 to TRBJ1-2; tentatively, D is TRBD1 (5 bases). V was shortened by 3 bases and J by 6 bases, with 14 bases between the two germline ends. This CDR3 is 14 amino acids long. The V gene's germline CDR1 is KGHSH and CDR2 LQKENI. CDR3 amino acids: CASSPDSAQDGYTF. The DNA of the CDR3 is TGTGCCAGCTCACCCGACAGCGCTCAAGATGGCTACACCTTC.

This chain links TRBV11-2 with TRBJ1-1; TRBD1 agrees at 8 bases. V was pared by 5 bases and J by 10 bases, with 9 bases of the junction left unmatched. Germline values: CDR1 SGHAT, CDR2 FQNNGV. The CDR3 runs 13 residues. The CDR3 DNA follows: TGTGCCAGCAGCCTCCCCCCGGGACAGGTAGCTTTCTTT. Protein sequence: CASSLPPGQVAFF.

V is TRBV6-5 and J is TRBJ2-1; tentative D call: TRBD2 (7 bases). The CDR3 extends over 14 amino acids. The V end lost 7 bases, the J end lost 7 bases, and 17 bases lay between the germline ends. Germline CDR1 is MNHEY and CDR2 is SVGAGI. The CDR3 is CASKGRGAINEQFF. As DNA, the CDR3 is TGTGCCAGCAAGGGTCGGGGGGCCATTAATGAGCAGTTCTTC.

The rearrangement uses TRBV27 and TRBJ2-2; D is ambiguous. This CDR3 has 14 residues. Germline V lookup: CDR1 MNHEY, CDR2 SMNVEV (reference sequence). Trimming removed 6 bases at V and 7 bases at J, with 15 bases between. The CDR3 coding sequence is TGTGCCAGCAGCGCCCTCCAACTCGGCGGGGAGCTGTTTTTT. Protein product: CASSALQLGGELFF.